The 26 T cell receptor beta chains below were found in one sample sequenced in a study of beta chain features in type 1 diabetes. Study outcomes and limitations: Moderately but significantly shorter TCRB CDR3s were found in Type 1 diabetes patients in all four CD4+ subsets.

Expressed TCRB transcripts got sequenced, as all isolated RNA was reverse transcribed. The data were produced by immunoSEQ multiplex PCR, yet TCRdb's version contains in-frame clones alone and is incomplete. This table has roughly 730,000 clones, under 15% appearing once. The antigens these receptors bind are not known. The sample taken for sequencing was naive CD4+ T cells from blood. The source of these receptors is a man younger than 35 with type 1 diabetes.

This clone has only a few counts. V is TRBV9 and J is TRBJ1-2; D is possibly TRBD1 (5 bases). Germline CDR1 SGDLS, CDR2 YYNGEE. The CDR3 loop spans 15 amino acids. V was trimmed by 2 bases and J by 1 base, leaving 12 bases between them. In DNA form, the CDR3 reads TGTGCCAGCAGCGTCGGGGGGACCAGTAACTATGGCTACACCTTC. Its protein is CASSVGGTSNYGYTF.

This clone was seen only a few times. The same CDR3 also results from other DNA sequences found in this sample. The chain is built from TRBV30 and TRBJ1-5; no firm D call. Trimming left V 2 bases short and J 1 base short, with 6 bases between. The CDR3 totals 13 residues. Per germline, CDR1 GTSNPN and CDR2 SVGIG (reference sequence). The CDR3 reads CAWSTDSNQPQHF. The CDR3 DNA is TGTGCCTGGAGTACGGACAGCAATCAGCCCCAGCATTTT.

The chain recombines TRBV5-1 with TRBJ1-3; D is undetermined. With 0 bases removed from V and 4 bases from J, the gap between germline ends came to 8 bases. The CDR3 sequence is 14 residues long. Germline assignment: CDR1 SGHRS and CDR2 YFSETQ. CDR3: CASSLESQGNTIYF. Written as DNA, the CDR3 is TGCGCCAGCAGCTTGGAGTCCCAGGGAAACACCATATATTTT.

The chain is built from TRBV7-9 and TRBJ2-7, with a tentative D call TRBD1 (5 bases). This CDR3 comprises 14 residues. The germline CDR1 and CDR2 sequences are SEHNR and FQNEAQ (reference sequence). V was trimmed by 5 bases and J by 6 bases, leaving 17 bases between them. The CDR3 DNA reads as TGTGCCAGCAGCCCTCAACAGGATCTCCCCGAGCAGTACTTC. It translates to CASSPQQDLPEQYF.

The chain recombines TRBV6-5 with TRBJ1-2; 7 bases map to TRBD1. The germline V gene has CDR1 MNHEY and CDR2 SVGAGI. Losses at the gene ends were 6 bases for V and 6 bases for J; bases not matched to a gene: 10. This CDR3 region has 14 residues. The CDR3 sequence is CASREGQKNHGYTF. Here the CDR3 DNA reads TGTGCCAGCAGGGAGGGACAGAAAAATCATGGCTACACCTTC.

This clone was counted between two and nine times. This chain connects TRBV5-1 to TRBJ1-2; D is uncertain. V lost 4 bases and J lost 0, with 13 bases in between. CDR1 is SGHRS, CDR2 YFSETQ, per germline. The CDR3 has 15 amino acids. The CDR3 sequence: CASSPGRGANYGYTF. CDR3 nucleotide sequence: TGCGCCAGCAGCCCTGGACGGGGAGCTAACTATGGCTACACCTTC.

This clone was seen more than once but under ten times. The chain carries TRBV7-9 and TRBJ2-7; a weak D match, TRBD1 (6 bases). This CDR3 spans 16 amino acids. The germline CDR1 and CDR2 sequences are SEHNR and FQNEAQ (reference sequence). Deletions cut 0 bases from V and 1 base from J, with 13 bases between. The CDR3 loop reads CASSLAAGTSSYEQYF. The CDR3 region has the DNA TGTGCCAGCAGCTTAGCCGCCGGGACATCATCCTACGAGCAGTACTTC. The full variable domain, in which reference TRBV7-9 and TRBJ2-7 provide the parts outside the CDR3, is DTGVSQNPRHKITKRGQNVTFRCDPISEHNRLYWYRQTLGQGPEFLTYFQNEAQLEKSRLLSDRFSAERPKGSFSTLEIQRTEQGDSAMYLCASSLAAGTSSYEQYFGPGTRLTVT.

This clone was seen only a few times. Other DNA sequences in this sample translate to the same CDR3. The V call is TRBV30, the J call TRBJ1-1, with D possibly TRBD1 on 6 matching bases. The germline V gene has CDR1 GTSNPN and CDR2 SVGIG (reference sequence). With 4 bases removed from V and 1 base from J, the gap between germline ends came to 10 bases. The CDR3 runs to 13 residues. DNA of the CDR3: TGTGCCTGGACTCGGACAGCGAACACTGAAGCTTTCTTT. Amino acid sequence: CAWTRTANTEAFF.

The chain is built from TRBV7-8 and TRBJ2-7, with 11 bases identical to TRBD2. V lost 5 bases to trimming and J lost 3 bases; unmatched junction nucleotides: 3. Germline V gene data show CDR1 as SGHVS and CDR2 as FQNEAQ. The CDR3 has 14 residues. CDR3 coding DNA: TGTGCCAGCAGCGTCGGGACTAGCGGCTACGAGCAGTACTTC. Residues: CASSVGTSGYEQYF.

The rearrangement uses TRBV4-1 and TRBJ1-4; D is unresolved. The length of the CDR3 is 17 residues. Trimming pared 4 bases from V and 0 bases from J, leaving 15 bases between. The V gene's germline CDR1 is MGHRA and CDR2 YSYEKL. This CDR3 is CASSPTSRATTNEKLFF. Here the CDR3 DNA reads TGCGCCAGCAGCCCCACCTCTAGGGCGACAACTAATGAAAAACTGTTTTTT.

This clone was detected only a few times. The chain combines TRBV7-9 with TRBJ2-7; TRBD1 or TRBD2 may be the D gene (6 bases each). The CDR3 is 19 residues long. V was trimmed by 5 bases and J by 0 bases, leaving 26 bases between them. Germline CDR1 SEHNR, CDR2 FQNEAQ (reference sequence). The CDR3 bases are TGTGCCAGCAGCACCCCGTCCAGGGGACTTTTTTTCAGCTCCTACGAGCAGTACTTC. This translates into CASSTPSRGLFFSSYEQYF.

This chain joins TRBV30 and TRBJ1-5; 11 positions match TRBD1. J lost 4 bases, V lost 1 base, and 6 bases had no gene match. Germline assignment: CDR1 GTSNPN and CDR2 SVGIG (reference sequence). The CDR3 has 16 residues. In DNA, the CDR3 is TGTGCCTGGAGTGGGACAGGGGGCTCGACAAATCAGCCCCAGCATTTT. As protein: CAWSGTGGSTNQPQHF.

V usage is TRBV30 and J usage is TRBJ1-1; D unresolved. This CDR3 comprises 10 residues. The germline gives CDR1 GTSNPN, CDR2 SVGIG (reference sequence). Trimming stripped 0 bases from V and 7 bases from J, with 3 bases between. Here the CDR3 reads CAWSVLEAFF. In DNA form, the CDR3 reads TGTGCCTGGAGTGTACTTGAAGCTTTCTTT.

This clone showed up just a few times. The chain carries TRBV10-3 and TRBJ2-1; 10 bases are shared with TRBD1. The germline V gene has CDR1 ENHRY and CDR2 SYGVKD. V lost 7 bases, J lost 1 base, and 4 bases stayed unmatched. The CDR3 is 15 residues long. For the CDR3, the DNA is TGTGCCATCACCCCGGGACAGGGGTCCTACAATGAGCAGTTCTTC. This encodes CAITPGQGSYNEQFF.

The J gene is TRBJ2-7, the V gene TRBV5-1; D uncertain. V was shortened by 0 bases and J by 0 bases, with 10 bases between the two germline ends. The germline gives CDR1 SGHRS, CDR2 YFSETQ. The CDR3 runs 15 residues. CDR3 in amino acids: CASSLGAGFSYEQYF. CDR3 DNA sequence: TGCGCCAGCAGCTTGGGGGCAGGATTCTCCTACGAGCAGTACTTC.

In the case of this clone: The junction departs from the called germline gene at one end, perhaps through a read error. The chain couples TRBV7-7 to TRBJ2-1, with D tentatively TRBD1 (6 bases). CDR3 length equals 16 residues. Germline V gene data show CDR1 as SSHAT and CDR2 as FNYEAQ (reference sequence). The CDR3 region is CASSPTQGTSYNEQFF. The CDR3 DNA sequence: TGTGCTAGCAGCCCTACCCAGGGGACCTCCTACAATGAGCAGTTCTTC. Full variable domain (outside the CDR3, taken from reference TRBV7-7 and TRBJ2-1): GAGVSQSPRYKVTKRGQDVTLRCDPISSHATLYWYQQALGQGPEFLTYFNYEAQPDKSGLPSDRFSAERPEGSISTLTIQRTEQRDSAMYRCASSPTQGTSYNEQFFGPGTRLTVL.

This clone has only a few counts. The V call is TRBV14, the J call TRBJ1-4; D is uncertain. Germline values: CDR1 SGHDN, CDR2 FVKESK. Trimming stripped 2 bases from V and 13 bases from J, with 17 bases between. The CDR3 runs 14 residues. The CDR3 is CASSQSPRIHGLFF. The DNA for the CDR3 is TGTGCCAGCAGCCAATCCCCCAGGATTCATGGACTGTTTTTT.

The chain employs TRBV5-4 and TRBJ1-1, with 7 bases matching TRBD1. Germline loops: CDR1 SGHNT, CDR2 YYREEE (reference sequence). The V gene end was trimmed by 4 bases and the J gene end by 0 bases; junction bases not matched to a gene: 3. The CDR3 covers 14 residues. The CDR3, as DNA: TGTGCCAGCAGCACGGGACAGATGAACACTGAAGCTTTCTTT. This sequence encodes CASSTGQMNTEAFF. The whole variable domain, filled in from reference TRBV5-4 and TRBJ1-1, reads ETGVTQSPTHLIKTRGQQVTLRCSSQSGHNTVSWYQQALGQGPQFIFQYYREEENGRGNFPPRFSGLQFPNYSSELNVNALELDDSALYLCASSTGQMNTEAFFGQGTRLTVV.

The chain carries TRBV7-9 and TRBJ2-5; weak D call: TRBD2 (6 bases). CDR3 length equals 14 residues. V shed 8 bases and J shed 5 bases, with 18 bases lying between them. Germline values: CDR1 SEHNR, CDR2 FQNEAQ (reference sequence). The CDR3 DNA reads TGTGCCAGCGCCCGGGACTTACCTTATGAGACCCAGTACTTC. This codes for CASARDLPYETQYF.

This clone was recorded a few times. The V call is TRBV4-1, the J call TRBJ1-5, with D perhaps matching TRBD1 (6 bases). V lost 6 bases to trimming and J lost 6 bases, with 18 bases between them. The V gene's germline CDR1 is MGHRA and CDR2 YSYEKL. This CDR3 has 15 amino acids. The CDR3 loop is CASSQSPGASQPQHF. The CDR3 coding sequence is TGCGCCAGCAGTCAGTCCCCAGGGGCGTCTCAGCCCCAGCATTTT.

In the case of this clone: Just one base apart from a much larger clone, this may be a read error. V and J are TRBV5-6 and TRBJ2-2; D remains ambiguous. Trimming pared 2 bases from V and 4 bases from J, leaving 0 bases between. Germline V gene lookup returns CDR1 SGHDT and CDR2 YYEEEE. This CDR3 contains 11 residues. The CDR3 DNA reads TGTGCCAGCAGCTTCACCGGGGAGCTGTTTTTT. Encoded protein: CASSFTGELFF. Filled out from reference TRBV5-6 and TRBJ2-2, the complete variable domain reads DAGVTQSPTHLIKTRGQQVTLRCSPKSGHDTVSWYQQALGQGPQFIFQYYEEEERQRGNFPDRFSGHQFPNYSSELNVNALLLGDSALYLCASSFTGELFFGEGSRLTVL.

This clone was counted only a few times. The J gene is TRBJ2-5, the V gene TRBV2; D is unresolved. The V gene lost 9 bases and the J gene lost 1 base, with 12 bases spanning the gap. The germline V gene encodes CDR1 SNHLY and CDR2 FYNNEI. The CDR3 runs to 13 residues. CDR3 sequence reads: CARKTATQETQYF. The CDR3 DNA reads as TGTGCCAGAAAAACTGCAACCCAAGAGACCCAGTACTTC.

The chain uses TRBV30 and TRBJ1-4; possibly TRBD1 for D (6 bases). Deletions cut 3 bases from V and 7 bases from J, with 15 bases between. The CDR3 is made up of 14 amino acids. Germline-derived CDR1 and CDR2 are GTSNPN and SVGIG (reference sequence). CDR3 DNA: TGTGCCTGGAGCGGCACAGGGTTTACTGAAAAACTGTTTTTT. It is translated as CAWSGTGFTEKLFF.

This clone was seen more than once but under ten times. This chain links TRBV30 with TRBJ1-1; D is unclear. The V end lost 7 bases, the J end lost 3 bases, and 12 bases lay between the germline ends. Germline assignment: CDR1 GTSNPN and CDR2 SVGIG (reference sequence). The CDR3 consists of 12 residues. CDR3 sequence (DNA): TGTGCCTACTACTTAGAATACACTGAAGCTTTCTTT. Amino acids: CAYYLEYTEAFF.

This clone was seen a few times. The V gene is TRBV7-9, the J gene TRBJ1-6; TRBD1 matches at 7 bases. This CDR3 has 14 amino acids. CDR1 and CDR2 from the germline V gene are SEHNR and FQNEAQ (reference sequence). Unmatched junction bases numbered 3, after V lost 3 bases and J lost 7 bases. CDR3 nucleotides: TGTGCCAGCAGCTTGGGGACAGAGAATTCACCCCTCCACTTT. Translation: CASSLGTENSPLHF.

The gene calls are TRBV5-1 and TRBJ1-2; no clear D gene. V gave up 6 bases and J gave up 4 bases, with 16 bases separating them. The CDR3 is made up of 14 amino acids. Germline V gives CDR1 SGHRS, CDR2 YFSETQ. CDR3 sequence: CASTPLPGSYGYTF. CDR3 DNA sequence: TGCGCCAGCACCCCATTGCCGGGGAGCTATGGCTACACCTTC. Using reference TRBV5-1 and TRBJ1-2 for the parts outside the CDR3, the full variable domain is KAGVTQTPRYLIKTRGQQVTLSCSPISGHRSVSWYQQTPGQGLQFLFEYFSETQRNKGNFPGRFSGRQFSNSRSEMNVSTLELGDSALYLCASTPLPGSYGYTFGSGTRLTVV.